The 9 T cell receptor beta chains presented below share a single source sample, sequenced in a study of blood T cell repertoires in COVID-19. The protocol was immunoSEQ multiplex PCR, while the TCRdb copy is restricted to in-frame clones and leaves out a portion. The table lists fewer than 400,000 clones, roughly nine tenths of them singletons. Specimen: PBMCs or T cells enriched from blood (not recorded which). These receptors were collected from a woman in her thirties who had been exposed to COVID-19.

The CDR3 nucleotides read TGTGCCAGCAGCTTCTTGAACACTGAAGCTTTCTTT. Its protein is CASSFLNTEAFF. V is TRBV7-9 and J is TRBJ1-1; no clear D. The CDR3 length is 12 residues. The ends were cut back, 3 bases at V and 0 bases at J, with 2 bases in the middle. Germline CDR1 reads SEHNR; CDR2 reads FQNEAQ (reference sequence).

The chain links TRBV27 to TRBJ1-1, with D tentatively TRBD1 (6 bases). This CDR3 comprises 14 residues. V was clipped by 2 bases and J by 5 bases, with 12 bases between them. Germline V gives CDR1 MNHEY, CDR2 SMNVEV (reference sequence). This CDR3 is CASSLAPGVTEAFF. DNA for the CDR3: TGTGCCAGCAGTTTAGCTCCAGGGGTGACTGAAGCTTTCTTT.

This chain links TRBV6-6 with TRBJ1-4; D possibly corresponds to TRBD1 (6 bases). Germline assignment: CDR1 MNHNY and CDR2 SVGAGI (reference sequence). The CDR3 is 15 residues long. Trimming left V 0 bases short and J 9 bases short, with 14 bases between. The CDR3 is CASSYSTGPGKKLFF. The CDR3 DNA sequence: TGTGCCAGCAGTTACTCGACAGGCCCGGGGAAAAAACTGTTTTTT.

The chain joins TRBV3-1 (or the pseudogene TRBV3-2) to TRBJ2-7; the D gene is possibly TRBD1 (6 bases). Germline CDR1 reads LGHDT; CDR2 reads YNNKEL (reference sequence). This CDR3 region has 16 residues. Trimming took off 4 bases at V and 2 bases at J, with 18 bases between the two ends. The CDR3 is CASSPTGTIGPYEQYF. The CDR3 DNA sequence: TGTGCCAGCAGCCCTACTGGGACAATCGGCCCCTACGAGCAGTACTTC.

This chain connects TRBV5-1 to TRBJ1-2, with D perhaps matching TRBD1 (5 bases). Germline CDR1 and CDR2: SGHRS and YFSETQ. The CDR3 is made up of 15 amino acids. Between the trimmed V and J ends, which lost 4 bases and 2 bases, there was a span of 15 bases. Here the CDR3 DNA reads TGCGCCAGCAGCGTCGACAGCCAGCTAAACTATGGCTACACCTTC. The encoded protein is CASSVDSQLNYGYTF.

The rearrangement uses TRBV5-1 and TRBJ2-1; 11 bases agree with TRBD2. With 2 bases clipped from V and 4 bases from J, the junction kept 5 bases outside the gene matches. CDR1 and CDR2 (germline): SGHRS, YFSETQ. This CDR3 contains 16 residues. The CDR3 sequence: CASSFTGTSGYNEQFF. CDR3 DNA: TGCGCCAGCAGCTTCACCGGGACTAGCGGATACAATGAGCAGTTCTTC.

The V gene is TRBV27, the J gene TRBJ1-4; the D is unclear. This CDR3 region has 14 residues. The germline V gene encodes CDR1 MNHEY and CDR2 SMNVEV (reference sequence). V lost 6 bases, J lost 3 bases, and 11 bases lay in between. This CDR3 reads CASRREASNEKLFF. The CDR3 nucleotides are TGTGCCAGCAGGAGGGAGGCCTCTAATGAAAAACTGTTTTTT.

The V call is TRBV5-1, the J call TRBJ2-2; TRBD2 agrees at 9 bases. Germline-derived CDR1 and CDR2 are SGHRS and YFSETQ. CDR3 length equals 16 residues. Germline trimming cut 2 bases from V and 1 base from J; bases unmatched to any gene: 3. CDR3 residues: CASSFGAGGNTGELFF. CDR3 coding DNA: TGCGCCAGCAGCTTCGGAGCGGGGGGGAACACCGGGGAGCTGTTTTTT.

V usage is TRBV5-4 and J usage is TRBJ2-6, with D possibly TRBD2 on 5 matching bases. Looked up from germline, CDR1 is SGHNT and CDR2 is YYREEE (reference sequence). With 1 base removed from V and 2 bases from J, the gap between germline ends came to 16 bases. The CDR3 is made up of 18 amino acids. CDR3 protein: CASSLTVSSYPGANVLTF. The CDR3 DNA sequence: TGTGCCAGCAGCTTGACAGTTTCTAGCTATCCTGGGGCCAACGTCCTGACTTTC. Full variable domain (outside the CDR3, taken from reference TRBV5-4 and TRBJ2-6): ETGVTQSPTHLIKTRGQQVTLRCSSQSGHNTVSWYQQALGQGPQFIFQYYREEENGRGNFPPRFSGLQFPNYSSELNVNALELDDSALYLCASSLTVSSYPGANVLTFGAGSRLTVL.